This T cell receptor (beta chain) is drawn from a study of regulatory T cells in long-lasting Graves disease. This clonotype was seen ten or more times. V lost 5 bases and J lost 7; bases outside the gene matches: 14. The germline V gene encodes CDR1 SEHNR and CDR2 FQNEAQ (reference sequence). The CDR3 sequence is 17 residues long. As to time point: newly diagnosed GD, antithyroid drugs for less than 3 months. The TCR library was made from RNA extracted from PBMCs. Assembly of TCR beta libraries relied on iRepertoire HTBI primers together with Arm-PCR of CDR3 regions. TCRdb processed the multiplex PCR reads anew with MiXCR; each CDR3 protein has one entry. The repertoire holds about 540,000 distinct CDR3 sequences, with roughly 13% as singletons. These sequences were also reported in another study, on T cells in Graves' hyperthyroidism and ophthalmopathy.

The receptor was derived from a man under 40 with Graves disease. This chain joins TRBV7-9 and TRBJ2-1, with 10 bases matching TRBD1. The sample in question was peripheral blood mononuclear cells (PBMCs), obtained at new diagnosis, from a patient treated with antithyroid drugs. The CDR3 loop reads CASSLPSLGQGKNEQFF. Here the CDR3 DNA reads TGTGCCAGCAGCCTTCCAAGTTTGGGACAGGGGAAAAATGAGCAGTTCTTC.